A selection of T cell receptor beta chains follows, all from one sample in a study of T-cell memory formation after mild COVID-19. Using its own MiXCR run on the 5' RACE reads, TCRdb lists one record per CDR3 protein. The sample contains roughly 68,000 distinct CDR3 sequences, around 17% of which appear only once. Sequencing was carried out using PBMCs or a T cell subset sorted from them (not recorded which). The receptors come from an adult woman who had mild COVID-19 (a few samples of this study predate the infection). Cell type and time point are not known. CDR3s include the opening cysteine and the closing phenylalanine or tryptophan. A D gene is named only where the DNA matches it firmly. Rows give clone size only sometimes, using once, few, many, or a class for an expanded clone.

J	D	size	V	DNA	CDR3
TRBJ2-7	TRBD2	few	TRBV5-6	TGTGCCAGCAGCTTGATTAGCGGGGGATACTACGAGCAGTACTTC	CASSLISGGYYEQYF
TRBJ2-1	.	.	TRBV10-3	TGTGCCATCAGTGAGGACAATGAGCAGTTCTTC	CAISEDNEQFF
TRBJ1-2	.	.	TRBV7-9	TGTGCCAGCAGCCCCATCCAAGGGGATGGCTACACCTTC	CASSPIQGDGYTF
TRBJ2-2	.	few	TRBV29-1	TGCAGCGTTGAAGAGGTAGTAGGGGAAACCGGGGAGCTGTTTTTT	CSVEEVVGETGELFF
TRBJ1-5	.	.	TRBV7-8	TGTGCCAGCAGCGCTGCCAATCAGCCCCAGCATTTT	CASSAANQPQHF
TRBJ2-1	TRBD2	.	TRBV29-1	TGCAGCGTTGAAGCCCTAGCGGGAGAGGCCTACAATGAGCAGTTCTTC	CSVEALAGEAYNEQFF
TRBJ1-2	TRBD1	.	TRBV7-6	TGTGCCAGCAGCTTTTCGGGGACAGGGAACTATGGCTACACCTTC	CASSFSGTGNYGYTF
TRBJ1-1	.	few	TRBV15	TGTGCCACCAGCAGAGATCGGGGGCGGTTCACTGAAGCTTTCTTT	CATSRDRGRFTEAFF
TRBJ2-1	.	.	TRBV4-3	TGCGCCAGCAGCCCTACTCACAGGGTATCCTACAATGAGCAGTTCTTC	CASSPTHRVSYNEQFF
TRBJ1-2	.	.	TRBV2	TGTGCCAGCAGTGAAGCTTTCCGCCCCCCTTATGGCTACACCTTC	CASSEAFRPPYGYTF
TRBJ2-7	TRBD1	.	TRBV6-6	TGTGCCAGCAGTTCGACAGGGATCCACGAGCAGTACTTC	CASSSTGIHEQYF
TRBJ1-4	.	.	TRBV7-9	TGTGCCAGCAGCTTAAGTTCAGACCTCCGGAAAAAACTGTTTTTT	CASSLSSDLRKKLFF
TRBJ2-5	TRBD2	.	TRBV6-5	TGTGCCAGCAGTTACTTAGCGGGGGGGCAAGAGACCCAGTACTTC	CASSYLAGGQETQYF
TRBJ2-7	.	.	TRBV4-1	TGCGCCAGCAGCCAAGAAGGTCAGGGCAGCTCCTACGAGCAGTACTTC	CASSQEGQGSSYEQYF
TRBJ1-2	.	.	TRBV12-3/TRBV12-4	TGTGCCAGCAGTGGTACAGAGTCTAACTATGGCTACACCTTC	CASSGTESNYGYTF
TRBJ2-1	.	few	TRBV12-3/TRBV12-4	TGTGCCAGCAGTTTAAAGGGGGGGTATTACAATGAGCAGTTCTTC	CASSLKGGYYNEQFF
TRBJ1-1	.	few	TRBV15	TGTGCCACCAGCAGGGCAGGGGAGGGAACTGAAGCTTTCTTT	CATSRAGEGTEAFF
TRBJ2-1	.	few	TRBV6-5	TGTGCCAGCAGCTATAGGGCCAACTCCTACAATGAGCAGTTCTTC	CASSYRANSYNEQFF
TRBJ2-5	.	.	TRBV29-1	TGCAGCGTTGGGAGGGAGTCAGAGACCCAGTACTTC	CSVGRESETQYF
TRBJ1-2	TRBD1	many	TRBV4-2	TGTGCCAGCAGCCAGCCGGGACAGGTGTCCTGGGGCTACACCTTC	CASSQPGQVSWGYTF
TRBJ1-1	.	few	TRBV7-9	TGTGCCAGCAGCTCCGTACAGGGACCTGAAGCTTTCTTT	CASSSVQGPEAFF
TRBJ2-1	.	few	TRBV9	TGTGCCAGCAGCCCAGGTGCTAGCCTCTACAATGAGCAGTTCTTC	CASSPGASLYNEQFF
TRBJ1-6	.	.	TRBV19	TGTGCCAGTACGGTCGCCTATAATTCACCCCTCCACTTT	CASTVAYNSPLHF
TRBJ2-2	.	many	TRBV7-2	TGTGCCAGCAGCCCAGAAACAGCCCTTACCGGGGAGCTGTTTTTT	CASSPETALTGELFF